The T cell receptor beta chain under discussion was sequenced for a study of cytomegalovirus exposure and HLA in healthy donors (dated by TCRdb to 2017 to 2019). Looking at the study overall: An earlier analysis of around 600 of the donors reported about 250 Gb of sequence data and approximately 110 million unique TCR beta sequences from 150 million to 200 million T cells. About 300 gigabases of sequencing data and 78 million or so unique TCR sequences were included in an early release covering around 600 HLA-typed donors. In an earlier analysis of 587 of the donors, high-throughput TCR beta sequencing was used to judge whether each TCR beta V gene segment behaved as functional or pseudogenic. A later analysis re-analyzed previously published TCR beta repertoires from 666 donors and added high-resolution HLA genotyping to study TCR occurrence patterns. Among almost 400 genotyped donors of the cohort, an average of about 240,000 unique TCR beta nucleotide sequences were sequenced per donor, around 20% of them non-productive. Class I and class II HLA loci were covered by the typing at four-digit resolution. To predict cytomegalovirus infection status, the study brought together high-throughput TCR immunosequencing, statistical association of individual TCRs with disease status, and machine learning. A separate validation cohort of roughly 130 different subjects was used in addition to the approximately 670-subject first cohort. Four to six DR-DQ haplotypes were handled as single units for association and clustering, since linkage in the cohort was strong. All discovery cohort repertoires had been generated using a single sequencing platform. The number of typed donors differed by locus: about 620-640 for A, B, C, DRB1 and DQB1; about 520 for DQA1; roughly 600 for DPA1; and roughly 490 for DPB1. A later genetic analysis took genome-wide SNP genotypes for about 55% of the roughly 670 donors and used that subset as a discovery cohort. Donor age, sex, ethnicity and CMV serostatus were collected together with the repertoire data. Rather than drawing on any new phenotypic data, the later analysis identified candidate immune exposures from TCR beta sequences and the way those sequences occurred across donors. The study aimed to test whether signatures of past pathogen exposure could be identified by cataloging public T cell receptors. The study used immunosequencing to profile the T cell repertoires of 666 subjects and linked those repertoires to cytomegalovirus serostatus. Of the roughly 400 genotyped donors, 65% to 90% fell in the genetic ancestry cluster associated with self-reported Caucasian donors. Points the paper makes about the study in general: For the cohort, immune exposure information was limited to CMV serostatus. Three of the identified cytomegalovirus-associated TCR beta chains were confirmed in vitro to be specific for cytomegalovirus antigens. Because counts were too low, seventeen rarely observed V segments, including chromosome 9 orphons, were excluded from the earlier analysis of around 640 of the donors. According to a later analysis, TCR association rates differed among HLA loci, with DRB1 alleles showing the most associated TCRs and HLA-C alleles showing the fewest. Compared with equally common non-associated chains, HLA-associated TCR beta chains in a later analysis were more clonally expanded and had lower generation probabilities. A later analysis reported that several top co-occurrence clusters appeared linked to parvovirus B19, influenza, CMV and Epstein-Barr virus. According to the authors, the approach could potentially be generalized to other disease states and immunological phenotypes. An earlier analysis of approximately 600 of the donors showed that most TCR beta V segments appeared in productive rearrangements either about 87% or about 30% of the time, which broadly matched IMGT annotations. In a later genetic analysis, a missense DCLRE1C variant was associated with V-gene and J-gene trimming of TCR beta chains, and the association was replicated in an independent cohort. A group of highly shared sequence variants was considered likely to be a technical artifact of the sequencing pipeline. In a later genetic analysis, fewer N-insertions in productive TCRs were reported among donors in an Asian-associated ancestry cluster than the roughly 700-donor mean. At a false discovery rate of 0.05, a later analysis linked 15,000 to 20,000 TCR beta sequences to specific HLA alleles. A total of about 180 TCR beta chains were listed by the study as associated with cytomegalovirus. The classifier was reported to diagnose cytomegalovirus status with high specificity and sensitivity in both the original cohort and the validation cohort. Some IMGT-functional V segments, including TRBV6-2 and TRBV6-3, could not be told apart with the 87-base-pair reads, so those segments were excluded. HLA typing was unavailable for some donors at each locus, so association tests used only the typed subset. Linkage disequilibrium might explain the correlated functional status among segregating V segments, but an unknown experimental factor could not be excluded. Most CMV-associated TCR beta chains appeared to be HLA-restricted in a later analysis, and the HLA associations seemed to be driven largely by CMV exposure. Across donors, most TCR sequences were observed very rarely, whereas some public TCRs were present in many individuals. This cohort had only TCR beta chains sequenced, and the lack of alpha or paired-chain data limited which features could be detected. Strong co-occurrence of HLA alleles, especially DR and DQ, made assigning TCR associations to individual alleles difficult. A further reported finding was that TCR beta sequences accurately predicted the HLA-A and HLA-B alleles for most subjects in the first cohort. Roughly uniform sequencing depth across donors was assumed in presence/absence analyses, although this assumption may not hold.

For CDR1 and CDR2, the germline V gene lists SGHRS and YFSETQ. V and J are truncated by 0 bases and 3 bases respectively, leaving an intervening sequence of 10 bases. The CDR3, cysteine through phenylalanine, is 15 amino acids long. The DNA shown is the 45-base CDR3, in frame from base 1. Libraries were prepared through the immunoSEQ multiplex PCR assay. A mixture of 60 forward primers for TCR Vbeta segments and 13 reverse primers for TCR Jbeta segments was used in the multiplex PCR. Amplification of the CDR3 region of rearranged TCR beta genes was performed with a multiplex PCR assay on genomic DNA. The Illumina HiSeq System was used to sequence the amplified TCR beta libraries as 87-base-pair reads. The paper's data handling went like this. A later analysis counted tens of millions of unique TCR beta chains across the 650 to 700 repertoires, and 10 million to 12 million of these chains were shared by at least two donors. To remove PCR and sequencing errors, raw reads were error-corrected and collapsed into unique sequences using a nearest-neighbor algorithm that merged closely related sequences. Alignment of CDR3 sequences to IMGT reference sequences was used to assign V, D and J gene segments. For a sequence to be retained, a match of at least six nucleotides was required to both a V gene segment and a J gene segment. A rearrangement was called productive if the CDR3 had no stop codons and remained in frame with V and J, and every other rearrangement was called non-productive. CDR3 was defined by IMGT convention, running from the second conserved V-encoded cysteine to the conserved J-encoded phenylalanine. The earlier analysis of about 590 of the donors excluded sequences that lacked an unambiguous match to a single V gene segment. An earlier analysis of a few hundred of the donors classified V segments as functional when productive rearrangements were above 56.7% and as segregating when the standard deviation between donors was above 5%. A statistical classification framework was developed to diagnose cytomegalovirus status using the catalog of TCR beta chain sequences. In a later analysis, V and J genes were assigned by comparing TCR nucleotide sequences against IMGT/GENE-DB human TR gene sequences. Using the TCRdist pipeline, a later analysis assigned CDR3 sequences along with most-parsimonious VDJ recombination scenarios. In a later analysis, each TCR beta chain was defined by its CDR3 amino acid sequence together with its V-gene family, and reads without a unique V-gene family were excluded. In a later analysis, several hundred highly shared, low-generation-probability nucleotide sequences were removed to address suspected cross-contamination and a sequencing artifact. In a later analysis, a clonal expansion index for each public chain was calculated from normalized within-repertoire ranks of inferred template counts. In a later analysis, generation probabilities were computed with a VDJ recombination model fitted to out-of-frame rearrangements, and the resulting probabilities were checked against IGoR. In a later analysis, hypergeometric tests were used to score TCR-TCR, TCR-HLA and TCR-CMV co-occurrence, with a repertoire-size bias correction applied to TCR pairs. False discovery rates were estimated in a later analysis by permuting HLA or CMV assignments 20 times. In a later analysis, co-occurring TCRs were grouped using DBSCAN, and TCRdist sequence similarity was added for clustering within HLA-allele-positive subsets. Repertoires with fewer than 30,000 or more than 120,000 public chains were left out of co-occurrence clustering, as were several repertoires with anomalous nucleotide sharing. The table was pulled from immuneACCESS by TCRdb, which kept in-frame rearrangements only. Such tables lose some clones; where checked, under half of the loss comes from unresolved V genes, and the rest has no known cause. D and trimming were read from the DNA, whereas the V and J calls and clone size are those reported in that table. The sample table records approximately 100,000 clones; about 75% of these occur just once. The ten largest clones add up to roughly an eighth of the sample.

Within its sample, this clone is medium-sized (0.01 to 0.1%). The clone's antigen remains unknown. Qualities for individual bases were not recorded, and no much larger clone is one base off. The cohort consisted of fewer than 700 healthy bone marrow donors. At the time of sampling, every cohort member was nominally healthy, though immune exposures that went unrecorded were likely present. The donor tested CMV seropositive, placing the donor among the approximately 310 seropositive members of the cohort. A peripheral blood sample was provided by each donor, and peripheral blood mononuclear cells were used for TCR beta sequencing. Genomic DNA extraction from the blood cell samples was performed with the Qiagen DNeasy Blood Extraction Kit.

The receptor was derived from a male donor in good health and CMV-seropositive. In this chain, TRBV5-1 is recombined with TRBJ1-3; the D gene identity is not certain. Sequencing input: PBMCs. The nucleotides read TGCGCCAGCAGCTTGGACAGTTCTGGTGGAAACACCATATATTTT. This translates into CASSLDSSGGNTIYF.